These 2 T cell receptor beta chains were all obtained from the same sample, sequenced in a study of shared clonotypes between healthy human individuals (dated by TCRdb to 2018 to 2021). The library was produced with the immunoSEQ multiplex PCR assay. TCRdb mirrors the immuneACCESS table, restricted to in-frame sequences. Some clones are absent from its copies; in checked studies, under half trace to an unresolved V gene, and the reason for the others is unknown. The sample contains some 2 million clones, roughly 96% of them found a single time. Clones ranked in the top ten supply 0.1% to 0.15% of the sample. Sequenced input: naive CD4+ T cells sorted from blood. Interpreted using the paper, the cell subset or site label stands for: CD45RA+ positively selected. The receptors derive from a man aged 18 to 29 in good health.

The J gene is TRBJ2-7, the V gene TRBV4-1; 7 positions agree with TRBD1. Germline lookup yields CDR1 MGHRA and CDR2 YSYEKL. The CDR3 covers 14 residues. The junction had 4 bases not matched to a gene; V was cut back by 3 bases and J by 2 bases. The CDR3 loop reads CASSHPGQTYEQYF. The CDR3 coding sequence is TGCGCCAGCAGCCACCCGGGACAGACCTACGAGCAGTACTTC.

The V gene is TRBV7-2, the J gene TRBJ2-1; tentative D call: TRBD2 (6 bases). V gave up 1 base and J gave up 3 bases, with 13 bases separating them. The CDR3 is 16 amino acids. Per germline, CDR1 SGHTA and CDR2 FQGNSA. The CDR3 region has the DNA TGTGCCAGCAGCTTAGGCGCGGGATTCGTCTACAATGAGCAGTTCTTC. It encodes CASSLGAGFVYNEQFF.